This T cell receptor (beta chain) was observed in a study of identical twins. This clonotype occurred a few times. Its target is not known. Template switching (which added a universal primer site) was used, and cDNA carried unique molecular identifiers. TCRdb re-called the 5' RACE reads with MiXCR, one entry per CDR3 protein. The sample lists 640,000 or so distinct CDR3 sequences; roughly 6% were seen once. No donor was unhealthy or non-Caucasian. V was trimmed by 7 bases and J by 5 bases, leaving 29 bases between them. This CDR3 is 18 amino acids long. Study-level findings and limits: The authors noted that invariant MAIT and iNKT cells could partly confound zero-insertion analyses. In beta out-of-frame sequences, the excess sharing between twins was weaker.

The chain has TRBV12-3 or TRBV12-4 and TRBJ2-5, with D possibly TRBD2 on 8 matching bases. The sequence came from a young man in good health. Sequencing used naive T cells sorted from blood. CDR3 in DNA: TGTGCCAGCACGTTTGGGACAGATATAAGGACTAGCCTCGAGACCCAGTACTTC. Translated: CASTFGTDIRTSLETQYF.